Listed below are T cell receptor beta chains from one sample, sequenced in a study of neurological immune-mediated disorders. Via MiXCR, TCRdb re-called the 5' RACE reads, giving one row per CDR3 protein. The sample shows 77,000 or so distinct CDR3 sequences, about 9.7% of them seen only once. Material: PBMCs. These receptors came from a man aged 50 or older in good health. Each CDR3 is given with its conserved first and last residue. Fields, in order: J gene, V gene, D gene, clone size, CDR3 DNA, CDR3 protein. The D gene is left open where the match is weak. Rows give clone size only sometimes, using once, few, many, or a class for an expanded clone.

>TRBJ2-4|TRBV20-1|TRBD1|many
TGCAGTGCTAGGGGGGGACAGGGTAAAAACATTCAGTACTTC
CSARGGQGKNIQYF
>TRBJ2-1|TRBV5-1|.|many
TGCGCCAGCAGCACGATTGACGCTAACAATGAGCAGTTCTTC
CASSTIDANNEQFF
>TRBJ2-5|TRBV14|.|few
TGTGCCAGCAGCCAGGCCAGGGCGATTCGGGGCGAGACCCAGTACTTC
CASSQARAIRGETQYF
>TRBJ2-7|TRBV7-9|.|.
TGTGCCAGCAGCTCCGGGACAATTACCTACGAGCAGTACTTC
CASSSGTITYEQYF
>TRBJ1-5|TRBV6-5|.|many
TGTGCCAGCAGTAACAGGGGCAATCAGCCCCAGCATTTT
CASSNRGNQPQHF
>TRBJ1-4|TRBV20-1|.|many
TGCAGTGCTAGACCTCCTACTGGGGCAACTAATGAAAAACTGTTTTTT
CSARPPTGATNEKLFF
>TRBJ2-4|TRBV20-1|TRBD2|many
TGCAGTGCCACCGGGACTAGCGGCACTGAAAACATTCAGTACTTC
CSATGTSGTENIQYF
>TRBJ1-1|TRBV5-5|.|many
TGTGCCAGCAGCTTGGGTATCGGGGGGGGCCTGAACACTGAAGCTTTCTTT
CASSLGIGGGLNTEAFF
>TRBJ2-5|TRBV12-3/TRBV12-4|.|.
TGTGCCAGCAGCACGGACCTGGGAGAGACCCAGTACTTC
CASSTDLGETQYF
>TRBJ2-5|TRBV20-1|TRBD1|many
TGCAGTGCTAGACCCCTGGGACAGGGAAACCAAGAGACCCAGTACTTC
CSARPLGQGNQETQYF
>TRBJ2-3|TRBV29-1|.|many
TGCAGCGTGCCGAAGGGAGATACGCAGTATTTT
CSVPKGDTQYF
>TRBJ2-5|TRBV5-1|.|many
TGCGCCAGCAGCTTGGAAGGGTTGGGAGAGACCCAGTACTTC
CASSLEGLGETQYF
>TRBJ2-7|TRBV9|.|many
TGTGCCAGCAGCGCCGGGAGTGGGGGCTACGAGCAGTACTTC
CASSAGSGGYEQYF
>TRBJ1-5|TRBV27|.|many
TGTGCCAGCAGTTTGGGGGGGGGACAGCCCCAGCATTTT
CASSLGGGQPQHF
>TRBJ1-4|TRBV5-1|.|many
TGCGCCAGCAGCATCAACCGGGATCCCGAAAAACTGTTTTTT
CASSINRDPEKLFF
>TRBJ1-3|TRBV25-1|.|many
TGTGCCAGCAGTGATGAAGGACTAGGAAACACCATATATTTT
CASSDEGLGNTIYF
>TRBJ2-5|TRBV5-1|TRBD1|many
TGCGCCAGCAGCTTGAGGACAGGGGATCAAGAGACCCAGTACTTC
CASSLRTGDQETQYF
>TRBJ1-6|TRBV18|.|many
TGTGCCAGCTCACCCGACGGAGGGAATTCACCCCTCCACTTT
CASSPDGGNSPLHF
>TRBJ2-2|TRBV20-1|TRBD2|many
TGCAGTGCTAGAGGATTGCGGGAGGAGGGCACCGGGGAGCTGTTTTTT
CSARGLREEGTGELFF
>TRBJ1-2|TRBV6-6|.|many
TGTGCCAGCAGTGAGGGGGGGGTCCTTAACTATGGCTACACCTTC
CASSEGGVLNYGYTF